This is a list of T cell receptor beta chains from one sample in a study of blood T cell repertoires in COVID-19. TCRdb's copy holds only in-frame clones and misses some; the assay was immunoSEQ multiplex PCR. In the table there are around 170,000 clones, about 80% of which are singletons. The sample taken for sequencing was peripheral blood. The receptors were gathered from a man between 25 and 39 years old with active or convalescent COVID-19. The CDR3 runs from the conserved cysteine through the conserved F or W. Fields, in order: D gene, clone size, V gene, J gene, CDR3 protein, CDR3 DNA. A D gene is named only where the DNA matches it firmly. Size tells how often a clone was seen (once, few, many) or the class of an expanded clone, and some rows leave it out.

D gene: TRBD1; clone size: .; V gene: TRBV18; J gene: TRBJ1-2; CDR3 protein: CASSPQGGYGYTF; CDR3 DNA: TGTGCCAGCTCACCCCAGGGGGGTTATGGCTACACCTTC
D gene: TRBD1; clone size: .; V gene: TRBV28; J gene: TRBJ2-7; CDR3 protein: CASSFGQGVAYEQYF; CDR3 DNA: TGTGCCAGCAGTTTCGGACAGGGAGTCGCCTACGAGCAGTACTTC
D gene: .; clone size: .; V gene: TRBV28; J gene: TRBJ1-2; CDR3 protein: CASRPRYPNLYGYTF; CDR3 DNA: TGTGCCAGCAGGCCCCGATACCCTAATCTCTATGGCTACACCTTC
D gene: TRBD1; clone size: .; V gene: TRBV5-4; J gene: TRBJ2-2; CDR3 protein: CASRTDRETTGELFF; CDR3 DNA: TGTGCCAGCAGAACGGACAGGGAAACCACCGGGGAGCTGTTTTTT
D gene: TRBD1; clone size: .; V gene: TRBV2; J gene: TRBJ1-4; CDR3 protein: CASSVGTGYEKLFF; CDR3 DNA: TGTGCCAGCAGTGTAGGGACAGGGTATGAAAAACTGTTTTTT
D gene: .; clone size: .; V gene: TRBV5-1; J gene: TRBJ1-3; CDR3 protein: CASSLSGSGNTIYF; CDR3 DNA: TGCGCCAGCAGCTTGTCAGGGTCCGGAAACACCATATATTTT
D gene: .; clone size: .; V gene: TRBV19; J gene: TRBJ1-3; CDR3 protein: CASSTGTHSGNTIYF; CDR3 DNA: TGTGCCAGTAGTACCGGGACTCACTCTGGAAACACCATATATTTT
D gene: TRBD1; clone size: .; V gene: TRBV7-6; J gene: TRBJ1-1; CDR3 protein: CASSPDRERTEAFF; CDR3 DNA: TGTGCCAGCAGCCCGGACAGGGAGAGGACTGAAGCTTTCTTT
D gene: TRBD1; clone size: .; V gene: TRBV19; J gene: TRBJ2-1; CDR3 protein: CASRHRGSYNEQFF; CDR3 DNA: TGTGCCAGTAGACACAGGGGCTCCTACAATGAGCAGTTCTTC
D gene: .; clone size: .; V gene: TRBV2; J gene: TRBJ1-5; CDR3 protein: CASSETGVQHF; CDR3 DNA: TGTGCCAGCAGTGAAACAGGAGTCCAGCATTTT
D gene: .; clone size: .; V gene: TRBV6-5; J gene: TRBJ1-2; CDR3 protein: CASSYGGVANYGYTF; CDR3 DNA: TGTGCCAGCAGTTATGGCGGGGTAGCTAACTATGGCTACACCTTC
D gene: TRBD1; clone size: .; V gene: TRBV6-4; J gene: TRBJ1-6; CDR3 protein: CASSGGTGRNSPLHF; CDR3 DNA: TGTGCCAGCAGTGGGGGGACAGGGCGGAATTCACCCCTCCACTTT
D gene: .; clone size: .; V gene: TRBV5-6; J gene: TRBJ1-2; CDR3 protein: CASSSQSYGYTF; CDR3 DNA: TGTGCCAGCAGCTCACAGAGCTATGGCTACACCTTC
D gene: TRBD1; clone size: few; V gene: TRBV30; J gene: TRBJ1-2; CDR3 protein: CAWSRDRGGYTF; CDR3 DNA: TGTGCCTGGAGTCGAGACAGGGGCGGCTACACCTTC
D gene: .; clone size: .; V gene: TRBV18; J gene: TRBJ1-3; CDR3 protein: CASSTADANTIYF; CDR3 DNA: TGTGCCAGCTCTACCGCGGATGCGAACACCATATATTTT
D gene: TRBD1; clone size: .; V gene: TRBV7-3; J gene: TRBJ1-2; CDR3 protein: CASSRTGGEGYGYTF; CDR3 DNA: TGTGCCAGCAGCCGGACAGGGGGCGAGGGCTATGGCTACACCTTC
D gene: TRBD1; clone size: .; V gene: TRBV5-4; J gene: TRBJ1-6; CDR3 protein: CASSADRGRSPLHF; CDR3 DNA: TGTGCCAGCAGCGCGGACAGGGGGCGATCACCCCTCCACTTT
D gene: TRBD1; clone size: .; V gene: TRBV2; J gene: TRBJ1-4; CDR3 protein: CASSLGTGSEKLFF; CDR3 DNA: TGTGCCAGCAGCTTAGGGACAGGGTCCGAAAAACTGTTTTTT
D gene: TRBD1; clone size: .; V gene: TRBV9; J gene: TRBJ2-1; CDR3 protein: CASSTLGQSSYNEQFF; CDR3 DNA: TGTGCCAGCAGCACTTTGGGACAGAGCTCCTACAATGAGCAGTTCTTC
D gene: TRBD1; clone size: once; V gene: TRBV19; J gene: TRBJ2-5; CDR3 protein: CASSSPDRGLAETQYF; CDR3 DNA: TGTGCCAGTAGTTCCCCTGACAGGGGGCTAGCAGAGACCCAGTACTTC
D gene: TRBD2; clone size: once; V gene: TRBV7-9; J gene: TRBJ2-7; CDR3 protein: CASSLLAGGYEQYF; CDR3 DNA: TGTGCCAGCAGCTTACTAGCGGGAGGCTACGAGCAGTACTTC
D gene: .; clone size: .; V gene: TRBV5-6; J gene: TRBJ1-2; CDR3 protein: CASAVGFYGYTF; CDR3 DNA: TGTGCCAGCGCCGTCGGGTTCTATGGCTACACCTTC
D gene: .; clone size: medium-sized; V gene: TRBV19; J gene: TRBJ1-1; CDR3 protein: CASSILGGNTEAFF; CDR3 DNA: TGTGCCAGTAGTATCCTGGGAGGGAACACTGAAGCTTTCTTT
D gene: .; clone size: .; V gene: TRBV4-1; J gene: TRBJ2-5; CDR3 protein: CASSQDPGETQYF; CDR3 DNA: TGCGCCAGCAGCCAAGACCCCGGGGAGACCCAGTACTTC
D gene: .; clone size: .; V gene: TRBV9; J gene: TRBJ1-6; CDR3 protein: CASSGAGATSYNSPLHF; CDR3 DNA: TGTGCCAGCAGCGGGGCAGGGGCTACCTCCTATAATTCACCCCTCCACTTT
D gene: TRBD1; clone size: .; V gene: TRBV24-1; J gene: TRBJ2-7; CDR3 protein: CATSDRGQGSLYEQYF; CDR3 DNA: TGTGCCACCAGTGATCGCGGACAGGGCTCACTCTACGAGCAGTACTTC
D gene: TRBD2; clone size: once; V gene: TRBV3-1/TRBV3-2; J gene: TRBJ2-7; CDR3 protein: CASSPAGGLYEQYF; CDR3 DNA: TGTGCCAGCAGCCCAGCGGGAGGGCTCTACGAGCAGTACTTC
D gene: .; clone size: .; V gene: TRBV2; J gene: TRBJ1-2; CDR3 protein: CASSEPTFTYGYTF; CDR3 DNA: TGTGCCAGCAGTGAACCCACCTTTACTTATGGCTACACCTTC
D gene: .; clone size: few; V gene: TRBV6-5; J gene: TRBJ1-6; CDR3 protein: CASTPTGRFSPLHF; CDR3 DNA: TGTGCCAGCACTCCAACAGGGCGCTTCTCACCCCTCCACTTT
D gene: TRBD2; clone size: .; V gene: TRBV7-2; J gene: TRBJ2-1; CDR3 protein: CASSRDYGQFF; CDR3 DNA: TGTGCCAGCAGCCGGGACTACGGGCAGTTCTTC
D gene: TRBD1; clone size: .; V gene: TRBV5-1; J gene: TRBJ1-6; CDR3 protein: CASSAGQGSNSPLHF; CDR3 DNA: TGCGCCAGCAGCGCCGGACAGGGGAGTAATTCACCCCTCCACTTT
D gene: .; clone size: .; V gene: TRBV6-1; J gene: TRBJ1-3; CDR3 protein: CASSEVEAVRRSGNTIYF; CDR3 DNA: TGTGCCAGCAGTGAGGTCGAGGCTGTCCGCCGCTCTGGAAACACCATATATTTT